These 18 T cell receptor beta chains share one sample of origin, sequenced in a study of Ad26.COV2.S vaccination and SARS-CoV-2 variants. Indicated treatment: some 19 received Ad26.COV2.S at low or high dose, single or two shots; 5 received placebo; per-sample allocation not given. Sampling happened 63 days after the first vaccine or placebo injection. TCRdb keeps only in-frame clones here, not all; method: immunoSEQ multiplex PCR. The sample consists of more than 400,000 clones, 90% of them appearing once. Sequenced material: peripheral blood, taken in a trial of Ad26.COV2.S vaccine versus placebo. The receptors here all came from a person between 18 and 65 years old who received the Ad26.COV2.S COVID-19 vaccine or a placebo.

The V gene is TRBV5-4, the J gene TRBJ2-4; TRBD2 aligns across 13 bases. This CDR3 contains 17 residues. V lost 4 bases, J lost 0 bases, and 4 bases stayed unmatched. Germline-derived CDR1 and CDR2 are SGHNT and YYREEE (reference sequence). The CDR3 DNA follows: TGTGCCAGCAGCCCCGGGACTAGCGGGATAGCCAAAAACATTCAGTACTTC. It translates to CASSPGTSGIAKNIQYF.

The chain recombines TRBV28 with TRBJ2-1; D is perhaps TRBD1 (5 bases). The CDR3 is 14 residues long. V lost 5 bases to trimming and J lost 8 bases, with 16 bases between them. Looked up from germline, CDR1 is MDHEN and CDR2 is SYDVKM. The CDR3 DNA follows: TGTGCCAGCAGTCCCTCGGACAAGAGAGATGAGCAGTTCTTC. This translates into CASSPSDKRDEQFF.

CDR3 protein: CASRGGFTSGANVLTF. As DNA, the CDR3 is TGTGCCAGTAGGGGAGGGTTCACCTCTGGGGCCAACGTCCTGACTTTC. V gene TRBV19 combines with J gene TRBJ2-6, with 7 bases fitting TRBD2. CDR3 length: 16 residues. Germline CDR1 reads LNHDA; CDR2 reads SQIVND (reference sequence). Trimming took 6 bases from V and 0 from J; bases not matched to a gene: 5.

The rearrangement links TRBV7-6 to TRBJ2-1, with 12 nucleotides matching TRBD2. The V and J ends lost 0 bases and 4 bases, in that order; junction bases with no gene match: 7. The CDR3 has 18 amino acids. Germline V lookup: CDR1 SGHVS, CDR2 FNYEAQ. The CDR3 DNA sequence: TGTGCCAGCAGCTTAGCTCCGGCTAGCGGGAGGGAATACAATGAGCAGTTCTTC. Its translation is CASSLAPASGREYNEQFF.

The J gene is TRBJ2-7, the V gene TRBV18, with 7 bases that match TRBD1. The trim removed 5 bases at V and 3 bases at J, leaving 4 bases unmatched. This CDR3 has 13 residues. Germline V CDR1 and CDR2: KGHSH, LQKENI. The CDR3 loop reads CASSTGTDYEQYF. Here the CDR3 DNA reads TGTGCCAGCTCAACAGGGACAGACTACGAGCAGTACTTC.

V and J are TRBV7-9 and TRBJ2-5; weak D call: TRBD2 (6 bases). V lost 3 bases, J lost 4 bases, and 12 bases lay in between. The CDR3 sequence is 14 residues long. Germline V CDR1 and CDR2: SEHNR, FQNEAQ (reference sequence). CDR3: CASSFRGFGETQYF. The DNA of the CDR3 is TGTGCCAGCAGCTTTCGGGGGTTCGGAGAGACCCAGTACTTC.

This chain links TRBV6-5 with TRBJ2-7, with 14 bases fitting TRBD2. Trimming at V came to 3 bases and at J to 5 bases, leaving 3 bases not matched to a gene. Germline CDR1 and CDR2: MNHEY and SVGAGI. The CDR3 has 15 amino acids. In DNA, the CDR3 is TGTGCCAGCAGTTATTTGGGACTAGCGGGGGACGAGCAGTACTTC. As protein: CASSYLGLAGDEQYF.

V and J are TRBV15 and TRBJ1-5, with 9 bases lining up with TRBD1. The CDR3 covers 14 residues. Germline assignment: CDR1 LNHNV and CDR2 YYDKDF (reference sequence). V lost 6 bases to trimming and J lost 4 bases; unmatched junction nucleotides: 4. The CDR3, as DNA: TGTGCCACCAGTAAACAGGGGGCAAATCAGCCCCAGCATTTT. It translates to CATSKQGANQPQHF.

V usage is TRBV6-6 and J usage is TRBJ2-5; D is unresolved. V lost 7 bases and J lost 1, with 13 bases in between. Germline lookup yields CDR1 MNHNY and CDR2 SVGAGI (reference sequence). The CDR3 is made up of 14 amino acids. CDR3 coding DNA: TGTGCCAGCAATCGTGGAAAGCCCCAAGAGACCCAGTACTTC. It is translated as CASNRGKPQETQYF.

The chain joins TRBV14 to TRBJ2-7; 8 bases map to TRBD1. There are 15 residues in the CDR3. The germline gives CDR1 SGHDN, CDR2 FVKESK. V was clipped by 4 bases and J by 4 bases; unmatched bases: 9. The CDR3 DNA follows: TGTGCCAGCAGCCTCGGGACAGGCTTAGGGTACGAGCAGTACTTC. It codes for CASSLGTGLGYEQYF.

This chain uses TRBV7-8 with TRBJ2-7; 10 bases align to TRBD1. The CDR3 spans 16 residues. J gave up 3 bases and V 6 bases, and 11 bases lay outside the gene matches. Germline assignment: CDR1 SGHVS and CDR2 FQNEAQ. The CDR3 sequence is CASSPRDRGRLYEQYF. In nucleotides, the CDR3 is TGTGCCAGCAGTCCCCGGGACAGGGGACGTCTCTACGAGCAGTACTTC.

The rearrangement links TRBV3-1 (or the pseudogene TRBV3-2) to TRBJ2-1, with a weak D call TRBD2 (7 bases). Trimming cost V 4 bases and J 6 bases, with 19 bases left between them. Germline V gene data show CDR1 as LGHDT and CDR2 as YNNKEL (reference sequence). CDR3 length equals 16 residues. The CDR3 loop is CASSPRGLAESNEQFF. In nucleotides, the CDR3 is TGTGCCAGCAGCCCACGGGGGCTAGCGGAGAGCAATGAGCAGTTCTTC.

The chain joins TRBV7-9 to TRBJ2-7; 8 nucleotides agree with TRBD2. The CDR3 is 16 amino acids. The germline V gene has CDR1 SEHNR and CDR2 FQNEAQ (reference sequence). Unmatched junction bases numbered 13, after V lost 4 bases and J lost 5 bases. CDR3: CASSSIPGLGIDEQYF. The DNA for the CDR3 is TGTGCCAGCAGCTCTATCCCGGGACTAGGAATCGACGAGCAGTACTTC.

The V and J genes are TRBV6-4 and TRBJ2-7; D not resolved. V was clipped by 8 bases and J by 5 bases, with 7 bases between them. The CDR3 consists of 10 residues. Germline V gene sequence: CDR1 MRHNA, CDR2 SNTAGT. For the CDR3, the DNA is TGTGCCAGCGTGGGGAACGAGCAGTACTTC. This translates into CASVGNEQYF.

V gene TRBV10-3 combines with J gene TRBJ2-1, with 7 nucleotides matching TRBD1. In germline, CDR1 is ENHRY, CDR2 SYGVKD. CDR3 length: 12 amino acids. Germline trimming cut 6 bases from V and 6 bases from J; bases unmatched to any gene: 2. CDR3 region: CAISNRGNEQFF. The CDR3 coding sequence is TGTGCCATCAGCAACAGGGGCAATGAGCAGTTCTTC.

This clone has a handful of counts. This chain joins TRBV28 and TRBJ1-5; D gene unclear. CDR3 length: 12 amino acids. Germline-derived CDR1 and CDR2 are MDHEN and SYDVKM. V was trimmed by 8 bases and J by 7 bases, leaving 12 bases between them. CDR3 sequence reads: CASGPIGQPQHF. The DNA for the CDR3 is TGTGCCAGCGGGCCAATCGGGCAGCCCCAGCATTTT.

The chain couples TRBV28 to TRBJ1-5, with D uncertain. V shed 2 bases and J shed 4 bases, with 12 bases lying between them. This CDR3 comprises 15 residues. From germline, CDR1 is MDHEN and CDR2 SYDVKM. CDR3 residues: CASSLRAEGNQPQHF. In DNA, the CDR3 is TGTGCCAGCAGTTTACGGGCGGAAGGTAATCAGCCCCAGCATTTT.

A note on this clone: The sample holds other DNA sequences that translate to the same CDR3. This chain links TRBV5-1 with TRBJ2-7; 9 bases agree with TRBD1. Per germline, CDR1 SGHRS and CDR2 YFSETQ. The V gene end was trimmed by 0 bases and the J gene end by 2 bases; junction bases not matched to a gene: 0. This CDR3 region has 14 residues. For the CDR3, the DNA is TGCGCCAGCAGCTTGGGGGACAGGGCCTACGAGCAGTACTTC. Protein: CASSLGDRAYEQYF. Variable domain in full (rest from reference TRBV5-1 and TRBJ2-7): KAGVTQTPRYLIKTRGQQVTLSCSPISGHRSVSWYQQTPGQGLQFLFEYFSETQRNKGNFPGRFSGRQFSNSRSEMNVSTLELGDSALYLCASSLGDRAYEQYFGPGTRLTVT.